The table lists the clone carrying this T cell receptor (beta chain) with a few counts. Germline CDR1 SQVTM, CDR2 ANQGSEA. This CDR3 has 13 residues. Trimming took 7 bases from V and 4 from J, leaving 15 bases between them. One entry per CDR3 protein, called by TCRdb with MiXCR from the 5' RACE reads. This repertoire shows hundreds of thousands of distinct CDR3 sequences, about 12% found once; its top ten account for about 15%. This sample was taken from a study of T cells after yellow fever vaccination. Sequencing used PBMCs, obtained on the day of the yellow fever booster vaccination. The chain carries TRBV29-1 and TRBJ2-3; D may be TRBD2 (6 bases). This TCR was recovered from a man aged 30 to 45 who received the YFV17D yellow fever vaccine. CDR3 bases: TGCAGCGAGCGAGCGGGTATCGCAGATACGCAGTATTTT. Protein: CSERAGIADTQYF.